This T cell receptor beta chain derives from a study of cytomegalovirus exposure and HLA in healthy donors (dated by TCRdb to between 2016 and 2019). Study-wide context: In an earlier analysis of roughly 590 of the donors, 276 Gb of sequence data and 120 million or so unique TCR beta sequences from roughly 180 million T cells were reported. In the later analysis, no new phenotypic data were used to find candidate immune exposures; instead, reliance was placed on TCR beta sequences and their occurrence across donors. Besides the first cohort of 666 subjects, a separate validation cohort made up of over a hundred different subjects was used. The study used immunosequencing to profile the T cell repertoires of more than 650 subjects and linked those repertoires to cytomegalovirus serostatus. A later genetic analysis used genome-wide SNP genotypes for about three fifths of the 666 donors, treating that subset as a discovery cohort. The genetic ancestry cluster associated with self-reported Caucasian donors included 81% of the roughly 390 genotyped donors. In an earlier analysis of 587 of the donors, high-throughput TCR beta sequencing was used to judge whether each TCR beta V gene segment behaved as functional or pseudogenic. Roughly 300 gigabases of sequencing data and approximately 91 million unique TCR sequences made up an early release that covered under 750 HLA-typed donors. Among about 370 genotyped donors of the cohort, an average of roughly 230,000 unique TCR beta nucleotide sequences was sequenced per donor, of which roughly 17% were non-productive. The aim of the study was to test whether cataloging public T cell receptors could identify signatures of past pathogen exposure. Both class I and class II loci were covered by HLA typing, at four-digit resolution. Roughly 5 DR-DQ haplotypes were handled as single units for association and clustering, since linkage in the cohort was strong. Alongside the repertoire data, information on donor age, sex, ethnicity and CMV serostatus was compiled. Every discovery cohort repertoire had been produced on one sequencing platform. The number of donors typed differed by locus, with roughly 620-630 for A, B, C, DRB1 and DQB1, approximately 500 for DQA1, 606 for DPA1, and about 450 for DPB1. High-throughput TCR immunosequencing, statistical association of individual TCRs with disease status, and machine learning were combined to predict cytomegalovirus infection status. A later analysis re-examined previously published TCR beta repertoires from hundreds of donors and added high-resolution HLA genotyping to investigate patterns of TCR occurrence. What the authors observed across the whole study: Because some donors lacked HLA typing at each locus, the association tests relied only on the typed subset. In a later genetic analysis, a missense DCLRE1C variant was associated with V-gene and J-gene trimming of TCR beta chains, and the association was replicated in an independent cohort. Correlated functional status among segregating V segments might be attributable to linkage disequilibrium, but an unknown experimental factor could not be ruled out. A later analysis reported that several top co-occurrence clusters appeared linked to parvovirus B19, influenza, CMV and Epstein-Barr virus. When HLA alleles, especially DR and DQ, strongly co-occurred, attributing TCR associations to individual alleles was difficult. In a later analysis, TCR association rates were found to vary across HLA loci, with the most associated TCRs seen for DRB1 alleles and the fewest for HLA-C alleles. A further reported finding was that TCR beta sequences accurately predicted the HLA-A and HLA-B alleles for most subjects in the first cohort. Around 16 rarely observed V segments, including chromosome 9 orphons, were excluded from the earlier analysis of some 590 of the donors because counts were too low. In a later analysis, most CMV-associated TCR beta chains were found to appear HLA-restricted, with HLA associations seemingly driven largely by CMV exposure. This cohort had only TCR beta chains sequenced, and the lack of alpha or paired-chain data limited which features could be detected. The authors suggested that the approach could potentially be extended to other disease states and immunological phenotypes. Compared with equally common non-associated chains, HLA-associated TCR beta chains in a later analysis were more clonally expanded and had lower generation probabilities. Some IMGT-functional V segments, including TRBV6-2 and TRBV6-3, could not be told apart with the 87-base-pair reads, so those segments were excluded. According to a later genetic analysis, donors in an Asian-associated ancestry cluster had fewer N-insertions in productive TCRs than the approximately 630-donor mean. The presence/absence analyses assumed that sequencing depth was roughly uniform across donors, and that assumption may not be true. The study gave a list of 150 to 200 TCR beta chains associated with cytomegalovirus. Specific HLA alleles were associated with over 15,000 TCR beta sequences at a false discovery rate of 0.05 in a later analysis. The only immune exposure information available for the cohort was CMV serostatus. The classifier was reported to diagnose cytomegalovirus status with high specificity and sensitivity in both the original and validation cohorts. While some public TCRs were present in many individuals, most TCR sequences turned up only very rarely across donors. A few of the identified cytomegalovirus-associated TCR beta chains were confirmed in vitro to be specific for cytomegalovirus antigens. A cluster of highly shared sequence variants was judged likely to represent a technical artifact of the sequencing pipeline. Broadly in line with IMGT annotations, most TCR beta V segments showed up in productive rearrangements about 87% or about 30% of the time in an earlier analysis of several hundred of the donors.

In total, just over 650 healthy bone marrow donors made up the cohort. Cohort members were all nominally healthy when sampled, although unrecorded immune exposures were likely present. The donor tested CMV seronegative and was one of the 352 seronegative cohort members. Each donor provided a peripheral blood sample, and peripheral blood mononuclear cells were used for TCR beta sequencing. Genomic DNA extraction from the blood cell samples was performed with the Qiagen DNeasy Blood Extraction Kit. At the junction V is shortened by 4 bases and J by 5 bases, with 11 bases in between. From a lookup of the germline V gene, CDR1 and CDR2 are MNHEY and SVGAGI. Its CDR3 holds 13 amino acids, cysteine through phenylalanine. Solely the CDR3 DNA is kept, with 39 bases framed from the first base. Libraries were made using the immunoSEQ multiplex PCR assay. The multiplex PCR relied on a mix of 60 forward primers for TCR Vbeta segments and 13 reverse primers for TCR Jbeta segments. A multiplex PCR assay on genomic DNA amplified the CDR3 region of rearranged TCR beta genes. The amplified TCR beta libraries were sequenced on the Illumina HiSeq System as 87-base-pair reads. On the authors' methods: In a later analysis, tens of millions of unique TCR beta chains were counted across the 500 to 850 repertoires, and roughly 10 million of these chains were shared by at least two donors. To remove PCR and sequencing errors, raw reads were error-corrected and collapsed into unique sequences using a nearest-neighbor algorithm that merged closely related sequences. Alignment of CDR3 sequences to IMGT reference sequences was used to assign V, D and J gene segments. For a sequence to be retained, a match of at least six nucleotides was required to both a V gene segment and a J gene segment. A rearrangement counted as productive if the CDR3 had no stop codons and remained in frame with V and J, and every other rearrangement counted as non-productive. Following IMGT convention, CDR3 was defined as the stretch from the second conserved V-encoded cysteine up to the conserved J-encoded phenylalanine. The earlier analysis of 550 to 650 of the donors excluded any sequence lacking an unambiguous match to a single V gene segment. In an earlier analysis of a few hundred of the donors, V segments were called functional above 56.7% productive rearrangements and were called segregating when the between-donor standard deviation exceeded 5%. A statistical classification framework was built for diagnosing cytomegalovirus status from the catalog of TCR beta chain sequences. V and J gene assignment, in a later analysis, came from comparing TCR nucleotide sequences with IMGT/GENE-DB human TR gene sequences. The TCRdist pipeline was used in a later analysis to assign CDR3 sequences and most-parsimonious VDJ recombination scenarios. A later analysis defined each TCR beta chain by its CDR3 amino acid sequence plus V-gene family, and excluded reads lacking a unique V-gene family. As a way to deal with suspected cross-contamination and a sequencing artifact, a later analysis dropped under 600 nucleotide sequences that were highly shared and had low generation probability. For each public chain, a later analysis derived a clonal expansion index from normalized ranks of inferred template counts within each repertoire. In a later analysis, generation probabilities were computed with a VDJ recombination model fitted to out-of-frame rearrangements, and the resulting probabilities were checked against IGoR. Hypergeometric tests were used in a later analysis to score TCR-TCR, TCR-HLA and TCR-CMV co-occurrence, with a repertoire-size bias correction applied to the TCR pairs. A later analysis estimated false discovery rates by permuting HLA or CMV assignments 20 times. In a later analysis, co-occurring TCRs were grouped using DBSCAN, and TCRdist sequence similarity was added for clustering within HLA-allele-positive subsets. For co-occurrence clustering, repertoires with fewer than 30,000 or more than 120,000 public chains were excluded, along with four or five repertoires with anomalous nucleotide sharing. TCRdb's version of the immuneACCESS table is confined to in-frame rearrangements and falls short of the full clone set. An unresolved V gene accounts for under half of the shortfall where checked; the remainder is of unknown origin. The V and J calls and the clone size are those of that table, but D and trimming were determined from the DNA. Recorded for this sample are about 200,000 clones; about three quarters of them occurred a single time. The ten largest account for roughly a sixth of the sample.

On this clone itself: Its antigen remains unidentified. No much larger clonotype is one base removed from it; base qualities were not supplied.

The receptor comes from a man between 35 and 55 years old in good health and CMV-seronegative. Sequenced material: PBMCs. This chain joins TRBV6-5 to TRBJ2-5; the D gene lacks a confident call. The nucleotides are TGTGCCAGCAGTTCGTCCCCCCGGGAGACCCAGTACTTC. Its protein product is CASSSSPRETQYF.